This T cell receptor beta chain was observed in a study of blood T cell repertoires in COVID-19. Looking at the study overall: Italy, Spain and the United States were the sources of the convalescent and acute COVID-19 samples. Sources were T cells, B-cell-depleted T cells, or PBMCs; the material itself was cDNA or gDNA.

In the original analysis: Quantification of nucleated cells was approximated via reference gene primer amplification. Some clones are missing from TCRdb's copy, which holds only in-frame ones; the method was immunoSEQ multiplex PCR. V, J and clone size derive from that table, while D and trimming were established from the DNA sequence. The data contain under 200,000 clones, roughly four fifths of them singletons. Germline CDR1 SQVTM, CDR2 ANQGSEA. The CDR3 covers 15 residues. Trimming at V came to 1 base and at J to 6 bases, leaving 8 bases not matched to a gene. The sample was peripheral blood. This chain joins TRBV29-1 and TRBJ1-4; 7 nucleotides agree with TRBD1. The TCR originated in a human donor in a cohort sampled during active COVID-19. The CDR3 loop reads CSVEVTGEVHEKLFF. The CDR3 nucleotides read TGCAGCGTTGAAGTCACAGGGGAGGTACATGAAAAACTGTTTTTT. The variable domain in full, completed from reference TRBV29-1 and TRBJ1-4, reads SAVISQKPSRDICQRGTSLTIQCQVDSQVTMMFWYRQQPGQSLTLIATANQGSEATYESGFVIDKFPISRPNLTFSTLTVSNMSPEDSSIYLCSVEVTGEVHEKLFFGSGTQLSVL.